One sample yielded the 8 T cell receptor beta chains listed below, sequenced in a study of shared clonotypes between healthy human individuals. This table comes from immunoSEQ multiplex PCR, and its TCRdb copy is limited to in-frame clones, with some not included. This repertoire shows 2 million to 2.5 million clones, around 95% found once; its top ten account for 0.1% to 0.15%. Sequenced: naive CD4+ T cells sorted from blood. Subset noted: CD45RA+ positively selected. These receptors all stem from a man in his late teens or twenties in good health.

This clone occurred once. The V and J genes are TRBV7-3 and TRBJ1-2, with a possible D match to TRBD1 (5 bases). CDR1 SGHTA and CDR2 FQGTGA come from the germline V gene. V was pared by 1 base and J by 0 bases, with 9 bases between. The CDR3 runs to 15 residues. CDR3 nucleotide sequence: TGTGCCAGCAGCTTAAGTCCAGGGTCTAACTATGGCTACACCTTC. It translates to CASSLSPGSNYGYTF.

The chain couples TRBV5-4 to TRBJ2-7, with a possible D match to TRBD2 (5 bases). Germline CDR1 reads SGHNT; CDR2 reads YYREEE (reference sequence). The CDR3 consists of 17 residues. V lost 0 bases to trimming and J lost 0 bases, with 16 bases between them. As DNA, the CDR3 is TGTGCCAGCAGCTTGGCCGGTGAGGGATACCCCTCCTACGAGCAGTACTTC. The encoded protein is CASSLAGEGYPSYEQYF. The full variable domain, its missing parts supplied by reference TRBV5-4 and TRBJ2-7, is ETGVTQSPTHLIKTRGQQVTLRCSSQSGHNTVSWYQQALGQGPQFIFQYYREEENGRGNFPPRFSGLQFPNYSSELNVNALELDDSALYLCASSLAGEGYPSYEQYFGPGTRLTVT.

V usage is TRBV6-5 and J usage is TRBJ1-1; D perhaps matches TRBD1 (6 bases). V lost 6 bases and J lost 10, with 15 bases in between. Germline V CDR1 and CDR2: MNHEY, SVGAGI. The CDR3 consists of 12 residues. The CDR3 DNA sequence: TGTGCCAGCAGGAGCGCAGGGGCTGCAGCTTTCTTT. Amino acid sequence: CASRSAGAAAFF.

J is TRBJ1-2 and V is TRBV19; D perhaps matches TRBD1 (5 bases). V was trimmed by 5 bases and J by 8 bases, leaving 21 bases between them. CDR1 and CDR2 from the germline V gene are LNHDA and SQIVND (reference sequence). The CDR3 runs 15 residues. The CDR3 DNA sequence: TGTGCCAGTAGTGAAATTGGGACTACCTTGGGGGGCTACACCTTC. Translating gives CASSEIGTTLGGYTF. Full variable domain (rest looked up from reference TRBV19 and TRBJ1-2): DGGITQSPKYLFRKEGQNVTLSCEQNLNHDAMYWYRQDPGQGLRLIYYSQIVNDFQKGDIAEGYSVSREKKESFPLTVTSAQKNPTAFYLCASSEIGTTLGGYTFGSGTRLTVV.

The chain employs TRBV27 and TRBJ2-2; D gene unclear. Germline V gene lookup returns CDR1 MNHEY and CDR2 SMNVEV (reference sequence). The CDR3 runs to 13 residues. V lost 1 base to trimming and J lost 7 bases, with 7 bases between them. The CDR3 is CASSLFVDGELFF. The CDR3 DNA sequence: TGTGCCAGCAGTTTATTTGTTGACGGGGAGCTGTTTTTT.

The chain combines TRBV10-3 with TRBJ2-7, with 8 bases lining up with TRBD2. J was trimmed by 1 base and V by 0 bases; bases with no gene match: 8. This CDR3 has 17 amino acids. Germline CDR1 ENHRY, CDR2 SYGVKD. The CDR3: CAISESAPSGSSYEQYF. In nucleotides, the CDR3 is TGTGCCATCAGTGAGTCTGCCCCCAGCGGGAGTTCCTACGAGCAGTACTTC.

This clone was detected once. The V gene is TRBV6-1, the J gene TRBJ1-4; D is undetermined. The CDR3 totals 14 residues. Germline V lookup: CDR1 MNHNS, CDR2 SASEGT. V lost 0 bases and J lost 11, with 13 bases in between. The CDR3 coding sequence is TGTGCCAGCAGTGAAGCCTTCAATGCGAAGAAACTGTTTTTT. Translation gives CASSEAFNAKKLFF.

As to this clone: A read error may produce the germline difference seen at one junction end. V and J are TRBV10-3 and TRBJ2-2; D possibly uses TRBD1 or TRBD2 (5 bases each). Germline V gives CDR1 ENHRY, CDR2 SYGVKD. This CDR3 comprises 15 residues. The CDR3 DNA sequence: TGTGCCACCAGTCACCGGGACGGTTACACCGGGGAGCTGTTTTTT. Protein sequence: CATSHRDGYTGELFF.